This TCR beta chain comes out of a study of PD-1 blockade in classical Hodgkin lymphoma. The germline CDR1 and CDR2 sequences are SGHRS and YFSETQ. V lost 1 base to trimming and J lost 7 bases, with 15 bases between them. The CDR3 has 15 amino acids. In the case of this clone: Its specificity is unknown.

Some clones are missing from TCRdb's copy, which holds only in-frame ones; the method was immunoSEQ multiplex PCR. The table records roughly 92,000 clones, 80% to 95% of them present only once. Study results and caveats: By C4D1, CD4+ diversity increased significantly, especially in complete responders. There remain no defined causes for the repertoire differences, which possibly reflect disease activity or prior therapy.

Every patient had relapsed following autologous stem cell transplantation, and cohorts differed in brentuximab vedotin exposure. This TCR derives from a human donor with classical Hodgkin lymphoma. The specimen was peripheral blood mononuclear cells (PBMCs), collected at baseline. V gene TRBV5-1 combines with J gene TRBJ2-1, with D tentatively TRBD1 (6 bases). CDR3 loop: CASSLSRGPLNEQFF. The CDR3 DNA follows: TGCGCCAGCAGCTTGAGCAGGGGTCCGTTGAATGAGCAGTTCTTC.